Below, 12 T cell receptor beta chains from the same sample are listed, as sequenced in a study of STAT5B mutations in CD4+ large granular lymphocyte leukemia (dated by TCRdb to the early 2020s). The library was prepared using the immunoSEQ multiplex PCR assay. TCRdb mirrors the immuneACCESS table, restricted to in-frame sequences. Some clones are absent from its copies; in checked studies, under half trace to an unresolved V gene, and the reason for the others is unknown. Within this sample are 20,000 to 25,000 clones, with roughly 83% of them counted one time only. The ten largest account for 0.4% to 0.45% of the sample. The source material was CD4+ T cells from blood buffy coats. Receptors were obtained from a human donor in good health.

V and J are TRBV10-3 and TRBJ2-2; maybe TRBD1 (6 bases). The CDR3 contains 15 residues. CDR1 and CDR2 from the germline V gene are ENHRY and SYGVKD. V was shortened by 3 bases and J by 1 base, with 9 bases between the two germline ends. CDR3 loop: CAISEGRGNTGELFF. CDR3 nucleotide sequence: TGTGCCATCAGTGAAGGCAGGGGGAACACCGGGGAGCTGTTTTTT.

The rearrangement joins TRBV7-8 to TRBJ2-3; TRBD1 aligns across 7 bases. Germline lookup yields CDR1 SGHVS and CDR2 FQNEAQ. V lost 5 bases and J lost 0; bases outside the gene matches: 2. The CDR3 sequence is 14 residues long. CDR3 region: CASSRDSSTDTQYF. The CDR3 nucleotides are TGTGCCAGCAGCCGGGACAGTAGCACAGATACGCAGTATTTT.

V gene TRBV11-2 combines with J gene TRBJ1-3; D is unresolved. The ends were cut back, 4 bases at V and 2 bases at J, with 0 bases in the middle. Germline CDR1 reads SGHAT; CDR2 reads FQNNGV. This CDR3 contains 11 residues. The CDR3 DNA reads as TGTGCCAGCAGCTCTGGAAACACCATATATTTT. Amino acid sequence: CASSSGNTIYF.

The genes are TRBV19 and TRBJ1-1; 7 positions match TRBD1. Germline V lookup: CDR1 LNHDA, CDR2 SQIVND (reference sequence). The CDR3 runs 15 residues. V lost 5 bases, J lost 7 bases, and 13 bases stayed unmatched. CDR3 sequence: CASSLVPAGGNEAFF. The DNA of the CDR3 is TGTGCCAGTAGTCTTGTGCCCGCAGGGGGGAATGAAGCTTTCTTT.

This chain connects TRBV6-5 to TRBJ2-3, with D unclear. The CDR3 consists of 14 residues. CDR1 and CDR2 (germline): MNHEY, SVGAGI. Deletions cut 1 base from V and 5 bases from J, with 10 bases between. In nucleotides, the CDR3 is TGTGCCAGCAGTTACTTGGCGAGGCGAGATACGCAGTATTTT. It codes for CASSYLARRDTQYF.

As concerns this clone: At one end, the junction sequence differs from germline, possibly due to a read error. The genes are TRBV7-8 and TRBJ2-1; 7 bases line up with TRBD2. CDR1 is SGHVS and CDR2 is FQNEAQ in the germline V gene. The CDR3 extends over 12 amino acids. The CDR3: CASSSLGREPFF. In nucleotides, the CDR3 is TGTGCCAGCAGCTCCCTCGGGCGGGAGCCGTTCTTC.

The chain couples TRBV5-1 to TRBJ2-5; TRBD2 aligns across 11 bases. The trim removed 4 bases at V and 5 bases at J, leaving 16 bases unmatched. The CDR3 sequence is 18 residues long. Germline V gene data show CDR1 as SGHRS and CDR2 as YFSETQ. This CDR3 is CASSPGTSGAPWEETQYF. The CDR3 coding sequence is TGCGCCAGCAGCCCTGGGACTAGCGGAGCTCCATGGGAGGAGACCCAGTACTTC. Full variable domain (rest looked up from reference TRBV5-1 and TRBJ2-5): KAGVTQTPRYLIKTRGQQVTLSCSPISGHRSVSWYQQTPGQGLQFLFEYFSETQRNKGNFPGRFSGRQFSNSRSEMNVSTLELGDSALYLCASSPGTSGAPWEETQYFGPGTRLLVL.

Concerning this clone itself: Other DNA sequences from this sample encode an identical CDR3 as well. The CDR3 spells CASSFFGGSTDTQYF. The CDR3 coding sequence is TGTGCCAGCAGCTTTTTCGGCGGGAGCACAGATACGCAGTATTTT. V gene TRBV11-2 combines with J gene TRBJ2-3; weak D call: TRBD2 (5 bases). Germline V lookup: CDR1 SGHAT, CDR2 FQNNGV. This CDR3 is 15 amino acids long. Trimming stripped 3 bases from V and 0 bases from J, with 10 bases between.

V and J are TRBV7-9 and TRBJ1-3; D call uncertain. The CDR3 consists of 15 residues. Germline V lookup: CDR1 SEHNR, CDR2 FQNEAQ (reference sequence). Trimming removed 2 bases from V and 0 bases from J, with 8 bases in between. The chain's CDR3 is CASSLMGSSGNTIYF. Here the CDR3 DNA reads TGTGCCAGCAGCTTAATGGGGAGCTCTGGAAACACCATATATTTT.

The CDR3 loop is CAISELAATDTQYF. CDR3 coding DNA: TGTGCCATCAGTGAGTTAGCGGCCACAGATACGCAGTATTTT. This chain links TRBV10-3 with TRBJ2-3; TRBD2 is a possible D gene (6 bases). CDR1 and CDR2 (germline): ENHRY, SYGVKD. The CDR3 contains 14 residues. Trimming shortened V by 1 base and J by 2 bases, and 7 bases separated the two germline ends.

CDR3 protein: CASSLKREGPTDTQYF. In nucleotides, the CDR3 is TGTGCCAGCAGTCTAAAGCGGGAAGGGCCAACAGATACGCAGTATTTT. The V and J genes are TRBV5-4 and TRBJ2-3; 7 bases agree with TRBD2. Germline CDR1 is SGHNT and CDR2 is YYREEE (reference sequence). V dropped 5 bases and J dropped 3; count of bases not matched to a gene: 12. This CDR3 has 16 residues. Based on the CDR3 plus reference TRBV5-4 and TRBJ2-3, the full variable domain is ETGVTQSPTHLIKTRGQQVTLRCSSQSGHNTVSWYQQALGQGPQFIFQYYREEENGRGNFPPRFSGLQFPNYSSELNVNALELDDSALYLCASSLKREGPTDTQYFGPGTRLTVL.

CDR3 amino acids: CASSVLAENEQFF. CDR3 sequence (DNA): TGTGCCAGCAGTGTGCTAGCGGAGAATGAGCAGTTCTTC. The rearrangement links TRBV6-4 to TRBJ2-1; 7 bases match TRBD2. CDR1 MRHNA and CDR2 SNTAGT come from the germline V gene. The CDR3 consists of 13 residues. Trimming removed 4 bases from V and 7 bases from J; junction bases left unmatched: 4.